The 32 T cell receptor beta chains reported below all come from one sample, sequenced in a study of blood T cell repertoires in COVID-19 (TCRdb year 2020). Libraries came from the immunoSEQ multiplex PCR assay. Sourced from immuneACCESS, this table was stored by TCRdb with only in-frame sequences that have V and J called. A share of the clones is absent; for the studies checked, an unresolved V gene accounts for under half, and the remainder has no known explanation. The sample table lists about 140,000 clones, 75% to 85% of them with a count of one. The ten top clones hold roughly 10% of the sample. The specimen sequenced was peripheral blood. The source is a man in his sixties with active or convalescent COVID-19.

The rearrangement joins TRBV7-9 to TRBJ1-1; D is undetermined. This CDR3 comprises 15 residues. The germline CDR1 and CDR2 sequences are SEHNR and FQNEAQ (reference sequence). Trimming removed 5 bases from V and 3 bases from J, with 16 bases in between. CDR3 residues: CASSPVVSIYTEAFF. The DNA of the CDR3 is TGTGCCAGCAGCCCCGTAGTGTCCATCTACACTGAAGCTTTCTTT.

The chain uses TRBV11-2 and TRBJ2-7, with D tentatively TRBD2 (5 bases). V lost 8 bases, J lost 2 bases, and 16 bases lay in between. Germline CDR1 and CDR2: SGHAT and FQNNGV. This CDR3 comprises 14 residues. The CDR3 sequence is CASRHGVGTYEQYV. CDR3 DNA: TGTGCCAGCCGTCACGGGGTAGGAACCTACGAGCAGTACGTC.

This clone appeared a few times. The rearrangement links TRBV25-1 to TRBJ2-1; 12 bases match TRBD2. The trim removed 7 bases at V and 3 bases at J, leaving 4 bases unmatched. The germline V gene has CDR1 MGHDK and CDR2 SYGVNS. This CDR3 is 15 amino acids long. DNA of the CDR3: TGTGCCAGCACCGAACTAGCGGGGGGCTACAATGAGCAGTTCTTC. Protein: CASTELAGGYNEQFF.

V gene TRBV4-3 combines with J gene TRBJ2-5, with a tentative D call TRBD1 (5 bases). This CDR3 comprises 15 residues. CDR1 is LGHNA and CDR2 is YSLEER in the germline V gene. Trimming pared 4 bases from V and 3 bases from J, leaving 15 bases between. The CDR3 DNA follows: TGCGCCAGCAGCCGAACAGGAAAGCCCGAAGAGACCCAGTACTTC. The encoded protein is CASSRTGKPEETQYF.

This chain connects TRBV7-9 to TRBJ1-2; D unresolved. V was trimmed by 3 bases and J by 2 bases, leaving 10 bases between them. This CDR3 region has 14 residues. CDR1 is SEHNR and CDR2 is FQNEAQ in the germline V gene (reference sequence). The CDR3 loop reads CASSFEVRNYGYTF. The CDR3 DNA reads as TGTGCCAGCAGCTTTGAGGTTCGGAACTATGGCTACACCTTC.

The chain couples TRBV5-6 to TRBJ2-2; TRBD2 aligns across 12 bases. The CDR3 contains 17 residues. The junction had 8 bases not matched to a gene; V was cut back by 7 bases and J by 1 base. Germline lookup yields CDR1 SGHDT and CDR2 YYEEEE. The CDR3 sequence: CASAPTGLAGNTGELFF. The CDR3 DNA reads TGTGCCAGCGCACCTACGGGACTAGCGGGGAACACCGGGGAGCTGTTTTTT.

The V gene is TRBV11-2, the J gene TRBJ1-1; TRBD1 aligns across 8 bases. CDR3 size: 17 residues. CDR1 is SGHAT and CDR2 is FQNNGV in the germline V gene. V was pared by 5 bases and J by 1 base, with 12 bases of the junction left unmatched. The CDR3 sequence: CASSAGTGGSWNTEAFF. The CDR3 coding sequence is TGTGCCAGCAGCGCCGGGACAGGCGGGAGCTGGAACACTGAAGCTTTCTTT.

This clone was observed a handful of times. The chain combines TRBV4-1 with TRBJ2-1; TRBD2 is a possible D gene (6 bases). Trimming left V 1 base short and J 7 bases short, with 14 bases between. Germline CDR1 is MGHRA and CDR2 is YSYEKL. This CDR3 has 15 residues. The CDR3 reads CASSQGLVGRNEQFF. CDR3 in DNA: TGCGCCAGCAGCCAAGGACTAGTGGGGAGGAATGAGCAGTTCTTC.

This clone was observed at least ten times. The gene calls are TRBV3-1 (or the pseudogene TRBV3-2) and TRBJ2-7; D remains ambiguous. The length of the CDR3 is 14 residues. Germline loops: CDR1 LGHDT, CDR2 YNNKEL (reference sequence). V was clipped by 0 bases and J by 2 bases, with 8 bases between them. CDR3 sequence: CASSQDSGTYEQYF. The CDR3 DNA is TGTGCCAGCAGCCAAGATTCTGGCACCTACGAGCAGTACTTC.

This clone came up a few times. The chain is built from TRBV30 and TRBJ1-6, with D possibly TRBD1 on 5 matching bases. V shed 0 bases and J shed 9 bases, with 15 bases lying between them. From germline, CDR1 is GTSNPN and CDR2 SVGIG (reference sequence). This CDR3 comprises 15 residues. The CDR3 region is CAWSVMDGGSSPLHF. The CDR3, as DNA: TGTGCCTGGAGTGTAATGGACGGGGGTAGTTCACCCCTCCACTTT.

The chain is built from TRBV7-2 and TRBJ2-1; TRBD2 agrees at 9 bases. Trimming removed 5 bases from V and 13 bases from J; junction bases left unmatched: 18. The CDR3 is made up of 16 amino acids. The germline gives CDR1 SGHTA, CDR2 FQGNSA. The CDR3 loop reads CASSPTSFAVAGEQFF. Here the CDR3 DNA reads TGTGCCAGCAGCCCGACGTCGTTTGCGGTAGCGGGAGAACAGTTCTTC.

The chain joins TRBV7-2 to TRBJ2-3, with D unresolved. The V end lost 2 bases, the J end lost 2 bases, and 8 bases lay between the germline ends. Germline-derived CDR1 and CDR2 are SGHTA and FQGNSA. This CDR3 has 14 amino acids. The CDR3 DNA follows: TGTGCCAGCAGCTTACCCCCAGTCACAGATACGCAGTATTTT. Translation: CASSLPPVTDTQYF. The entire variable domain, with the rest obtained from reference TRBV7-2 and TRBJ2-3, is as follows: GAGVSQSPSNKVTEKGKDVELRCDPISGHTALYWYRQSLGQGLEFLIYFQGNSAPDKSGLPSDRFSAERTGGSVSTLTIQRTQQEDSAVYLCASSLPPVTDTQYFGPGTRLTVL.

The chain joins TRBV7-8 to TRBJ2-1; 10 nucleotides match TRBD2. Germline V gives CDR1 SGHVS, CDR2 FQNEAQ. Trimming removed 2 bases from V and 1 base from J; junction bases left unmatched: 8. CDR3 length: 18 amino acids. The CDR3 sequence: CASSLSSGGSVSYNEQFF. The CDR3 DNA sequence: TGTGCCAGCAGCTTATCTAGCGGGGGAAGCGTATCCTACAATGAGCAGTTCTTC.

The chain uses TRBV4-3 and TRBJ2-3, with TRBD2 as a possible D gene (6 bases). Germline assignment: CDR1 LGHNA and CDR2 YSLEER. Trimming shortened V by 3 bases and J by 6 bases, and 16 bases separated the two germline ends. There are 15 residues in the CDR3. CDR3 in DNA: TGCGCCAGCAGCCAGGGGGTCGGGGGACGGGATACGCAGTATTTT. Translating gives CASSQGVGGRDTQYF.

This chain connects TRBV7-9 to TRBJ2-5; D not resolved. CDR1 SEHNR and CDR2 FQNEAQ come from the germline V gene (reference sequence). The CDR3 is made up of 14 amino acids. The V end was cut by 5 bases, the J end by 1 base, with 11 bases between. Here the CDR3 DNA reads TGTGCCAGCAGCCGAGAGATCACCCAAGAGACCCAGTACTTC. It codes for CASSREITQETQYF.

The V call is TRBV7-7, the J call TRBJ1-4; 7 nucleotides align to TRBD1. Trimming removed 5 bases from V and 2 bases from J; junction bases left unmatched: 5. This CDR3 region has 15 residues. Per germline, CDR1 SSHAT and CDR2 FNYEAQ (reference sequence). The CDR3 sequence: CASSPSGGTNEKLFF. In nucleotides, the CDR3 is TGTGCCAGCAGCCCCTCAGGGGGTACTAATGAAAAACTGTTTTTT. The entire variable domain, with the rest obtained from reference TRBV7-7 and TRBJ1-4, is as follows: GAGVSQSPRYKVTKRGQDVTLRCDPISSHATLYWYQQALGQGPEFLTYFNYEAQPDKSGLPSDRFSAERPEGSISTLTIQRTEQRDSAMYRCASSPSGGTNEKLFFGSGTQLSVL.

This chain connects TRBV19 to TRBJ1-1; D is unclear. The V gene's germline CDR1 is LNHDA and CDR2 SQIVND (reference sequence). The ends were cut back, 3 bases at V and 1 base at J, with 12 bases in the middle. The CDR3 contains 15 residues. This chain's CDR3 is CASSISGTANTEAFF. The DNA for the CDR3 is TGTGCCAGTAGTATCAGTGGAACAGCGAACACTGAAGCTTTCTTT.

V and J are TRBV27 and TRBJ1-6, with D maybe TRBD1 (5 bases). The ends were cut back, 7 bases at V and 10 bases at J, with 17 bases in the middle. CDR3 size: 14 residues. Germline V gives CDR1 MNHEY, CDR2 SMNVEV (reference sequence). CDR3 in amino acids: CASTLTGGLSPLHF. CDR3 bases: TGTGCCAGCACCCTCACGGGGGGTTTGTCACCCCTCCACTTT.

CDR3 nucleotides: TGTGCCAGCAGTCAGGGAATTCCTGGAAACACCATATATTTT. The encoded protein is CASSQGIPGNTIYF. This chain uses TRBV25-1 with TRBJ1-3, with D possibly being TRBD1 (5 bases). Germline V gene sequence: CDR1 MGHDK, CDR2 SYGVNS. The CDR3 contains 14 residues. V was cut by 5 bases and J by 2 bases, with 10 bases left in between.

The V gene is TRBV4-3, the J gene TRBJ1-6; 8 nucleotides align to TRBD1. Germline values: CDR1 LGHNA, CDR2 YSLEER. Unmatched junction bases numbered 6, after V lost 0 bases and J lost 11 bases. The CDR3 has 15 amino acids. The DNA of the CDR3 is TGCGCCAGCAGCCAAGATTTTTCAGGGGGCACACCCCTCCACTTT. Encoded protein: CASSQDFSGGTPLHF.

The rearrangement links TRBV12-3 or TRBV12-4 to TRBJ2-4, with a possible D match to TRBD1 (5 bases). The CDR3 sequence is 13 residues long. The V and J ends lost 5 bases and 6 bases respectively, with 11 bases between them. The CDR3 region is CASSPTQGNIQYF. The CDR3 bases are TGTGCCAGCAGTCCGACCCAGGGAAACATTCAGTACTTC.

The rearrangement joins TRBV9 to TRBJ2-1; D possibly corresponds to TRBD2 (6 bases). The CDR3 spans 16 residues. Germline V gene sequence: CDR1 SGDLS, CDR2 YYNGEE. Trimming stripped 0 bases from V and 1 base from J, with 11 bases between. In nucleotides, the CDR3 is TGTGCCAGCAGCGTAGCCGCGGGAAAATCCTACAATGAGCAGTTCTTC. Translated, it gives CASSVAAGKSYNEQFF.

The chain is built from TRBV27 and TRBJ1-3; D is ambiguous. V was trimmed by 3 bases and J by 0 bases, leaving 3 bases between them. The CDR3 has 13 residues. CDR1 MNHEY and CDR2 SMNVEV come from the germline V gene (reference sequence). The CDR3 is CASSFSSGNTIYF. CDR3 coding DNA: TGTGCCAGCAGTTTCAGCTCTGGAAACACCATATATTTT.

The V gene is TRBV30, the J gene TRBJ2-2; the D is unclear. The CDR3 consists of 15 residues. Germline assignment: CDR1 GTSNPN and CDR2 SVGIG (reference sequence). The V end lost 4 bases, the J end lost 2 bases, and 14 bases lay between the germline ends. For the CDR3, the DNA is TGTGCCTGGACCCCCGAGAAATTTAACACCGGGGAGCTGTTTTTT. It encodes CAWTPEKFNTGELFF.

V is TRBV6-5 and J is TRBJ1-2; D not resolved. There are 13 residues in the CDR3. Germline CDR1 MNHEY, CDR2 SVGAGI. Trimming shortened V by 5 bases and J by 8 bases, and 15 bases separated the two germline ends. CDR3 sequence: CASSLTPTGGYTF. The CDR3 nucleotides are TGTGCCAGCAGTCTAACACCGACGGGAGGCTACACCTTC.

The V call is TRBV9, the J call TRBJ2-2; 10 positions agree with TRBD2. J lost 7 bases, V lost 1 base, and 7 bases had no gene match. CDR1 and CDR2 (germline): SGDLS, YYNGEE. This CDR3 comprises 16 residues. The CDR3: CASSVMLAGAGGELFF. In DNA form, the CDR3 reads TGTGCCAGCAGCGTAATGCTAGCGGGAGCCGGCGGGGAGCTGTTTTTT. Full variable domain (missing parts from reference TRBV9 and TRBJ2-2): DSGVTQTPKHLITATGQRVTLRCSPRSGDLSVYWYQQSLDQGLQFLIQYYNGEERAKGNILERFSAQQFPDLHSELNLSSLELGDSALYFCASSVMLAGAGGELFFGEGSRLTVL.

The V gene is TRBV19, the J gene TRBJ1-2; TRBD1 matches at 10 bases. Trimming removed 6 bases from V and 2 bases from J; junction bases left unmatched: 3. This CDR3 has 14 amino acids. The germline gives CDR1 LNHDA, CDR2 SQIVND (reference sequence). The CDR3 spells CASRGTGANYGYTF. The CDR3 DNA reads TGTGCCAGTAGGGGGACAGGGGCGAACTATGGCTACACCTTC.

The V gene is TRBV5-1, the J gene TRBJ1-1, with a weak D call TRBD1 (6 bases). CDR3 length equals 17 residues. The V gene lost 3 bases and the J gene lost 0 bases, with 18 bases spanning the gap. CDR1 and CDR2 (germline): SGHRS, YFSETQ. CDR3 DNA sequence: TGCGCCAGCAGCTCGGATACAATAGGGGGAATGAACACTGAAGCTTTCTTT. Residues: CASSSDTIGGMNTEAFF. Full variable domain (missing parts from reference TRBV5-1 and TRBJ1-1): KAGVTQTPRYLIKTRGQQVTLSCSPISGHRSVSWYQQTPGQGLQFLFEYFSETQRNKGNFPGRFSGRQFSNSRSEMNVSTLELGDSALYLCASSSDTIGGMNTEAFFGQGTRLTVV.

This clone was counted once. The rearrangement joins TRBV25-1 to TRBJ2-5, with 11 positions matching TRBD2. The germline gives CDR1 MGHDK, CDR2 SYGVNS. Trimming took 2 bases from V and 5 from J; bases not matched to a gene: 10. The CDR3 loop spans 17 amino acids. The CDR3: CASSEILAGAPWETQYF. The CDR3 region has the DNA TGTGCCAGCAGTGAAATACTAGCGGGAGCACCATGGGAGACCCAGTACTTC.

The J gene is TRBJ2-7, the V gene TRBV7-8, with D hard to call. The CDR3 is made up of 13 amino acids. In germline, CDR1 is SGHVS, CDR2 FQNEAQ. Trimming stripped 1 base from V and 4 bases from J, with 8 bases between. CDR3 bases: TGTGCCAGCAGCTTAGACAGTAGGTACGAGCAGTACTTC. Protein: CASSLDSRYEQYF.

This clone was counted a few times. The chain uses TRBV7-8 and TRBJ1-3, with a tentative D call TRBD1 (6 bases). The CDR3 has 16 amino acids. Trimming shortened V by 3 bases and J by 4 bases, and 16 bases separated the two germline ends. Per the germline V gene, CDR1 is SGHVS and CDR2 is FQNEAQ. The CDR3 is CASSFNTGLKGNTIYF. In DNA, the CDR3 is TGTGCCAGCAGCTTCAACACAGGGCTTAAGGGAAACACCATATATTTT.

This clone came up once. CDR3 sequence reads: CASSFQGNTEAFF. CDR3 nucleotide sequence: TGTGCCAGCAGCTTTCAGGGGAACACTGAAGCTTTCTTT. The rearrangement links TRBV7-2 to TRBJ1-1, with a tentative D call TRBD1 (5 bases). The ends were cut back, 3 bases at V and 1 base at J, with 6 bases in the middle. This CDR3 is built from 13 residues. Germline V gene lookup returns CDR1 SGHTA and CDR2 FQGNSA.